This note documents a single T cell receptor (beta chain) sequence. Other DNA sequences within the sample encode an identical CDR3. The sample comes from a study of blood T cell repertoires in COVID-19. The wider study: The analysed material was cDNA or gDNA that came from T cells, B-cell-depleted T cells, or PBMCs.

CDR1 and CDR2 (germline): SGHTA, FQGNSA. The V end was cut by 1 base, the J end by 0 bases, with 9 bases between. This CDR3 spans 15 amino acids. Clones were read by immunoSEQ multiplex PCR, and TCRdb kept only the in-frame ones, dropping some. The repertoire has around 60,000 clones, approximately 91% of them found once; the top ten carry less than 4.5%. The origin of this receptor is a man aged 45-65 years with active COVID-19. Material: peripheral blood. The V gene is TRBV7-2, the J gene TRBJ1-2, with D possibly matching TRBD1 (6 bases). CDR3 in amino acids: CASSLGGTSNYGYTF. The CDR3 DNA reads TGTGCCAGCAGCTTAGGGGGGACATCTAACTATGGCTACACCTTC.